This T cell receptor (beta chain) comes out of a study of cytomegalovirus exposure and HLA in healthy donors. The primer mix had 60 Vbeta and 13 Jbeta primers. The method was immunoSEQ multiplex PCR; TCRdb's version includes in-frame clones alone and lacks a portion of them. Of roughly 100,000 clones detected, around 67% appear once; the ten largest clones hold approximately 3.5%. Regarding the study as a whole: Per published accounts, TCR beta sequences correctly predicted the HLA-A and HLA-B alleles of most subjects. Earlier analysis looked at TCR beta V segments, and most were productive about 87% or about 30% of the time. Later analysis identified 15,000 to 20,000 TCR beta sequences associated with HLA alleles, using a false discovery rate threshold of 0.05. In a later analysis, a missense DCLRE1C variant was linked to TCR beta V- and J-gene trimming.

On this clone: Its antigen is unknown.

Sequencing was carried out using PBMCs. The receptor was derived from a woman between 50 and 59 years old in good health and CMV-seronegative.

The CDR3 sequence is CASSRLAGGYEQYF. CDR3 in DNA: TGTGCCAGCAGCCGACTAGCGGGAGGGTACGAGCAGTACTTC. The chain carries TRBV28 and TRBJ2-7, with 14 bases matching TRBD2. This CDR3 region has 14 residues. Germline-derived CDR1 and CDR2 are MDHEN and SYDVKM. J was trimmed by 4 bases and V by 6 bases; bases with no gene match: 2.